The rows below give T cell receptor delta chains drawn from one sample of a study of Vδ1+ human thymocytes. TCRdb re-called the multiplex PCR reads with CATT. Found here are 24,000 or so delta-chain clones, about 31% of them singletons; the top ten hold 1.6%. The material sequenced was Vdelta1+ gamma-delta thymocytes from the thymus. Source of these receptors: a boy in the first two years of life who had congenital heart surgery. CDR3s include the opening cysteine and the closing phenylalanine or tryptophan. The order of the fields is J gene, clone size, V gene, D gene, CDR3 DNA, CDR3 protein. D genes are given only for firm matches. Size is omitted from some rows. Given values are once, few, many or a class for expanded clones.

TRDJ1,-,TRDV1,-,TGTGCTCTTGGGGAAGGGGGTCGCGGAAAACTCATCTTT,CALGEGGRGKLIF
TRDJ1,-,TRDV1,TRDD2,TGTGCTCTTGCTTTCCTACTCCAGGGGAAGTACACCGATAAACTCATCTTT,CALAFLLQGKYTDKLIF
TRDJ1,-,TRDV1,TRDD3,TGCGCTCTTGGGGAACCTTTTCCCTTGGGGGATACGCGAGTTTTGTACACCGATAAACTCATCTTT,CALGEPFPLGDTRVLYTDKLIF
TRDJ1,few,TRDV1,-,TGTGCTCTTGGGGAAGGGGGGTCGCTAAGAACCCCTCAACTCATCTTT,CALGEGGSLRTPQLIF
TRDJ1,medium-sized,TRDV1,-,TGTGCTCTTGAGGAATACGCCATAACCGATAAACTCATCTTT,CALEEYAITDKLIF
TRDJ1,-,TRDV1,TRDD3,TGTGCTCTTGGGGAAGGCCACTCTTTACCGGGGGATGGCGATAAACTCATCTTT,CALGEGHSLPGDGDKLIF
TRDJ1,-,TRDV1,TRDD3,TGTGCTCTTATGCTCTCGGGGGGGATACCCCATCAGTACACCGATAAACTCATCTTT,CALMLSGGIPHQYTDKLIF
TRDJ1,medium-sized,TRDV1,-,TGTGCTCTCCGGCCTTACTGGGCACAGTACACCGATAAACTCATCTTT,CALRPYWAQYTDKLIF
TRDJ1,-,TRDV1,-,TGTGCTCTTGGGGACTTGGCCAGACTTAGGGGTGGCGATAAACTCATCTTT,CALGDLARLRGGDKLIF
TRDJ1,few,TRDV1,TRDD3,TGTGCTCTTGGGGAAGCTAAACCGTCTTGGGGGATACAAACCGATAAACTCATCTTT,CALGEAKPSWGIQTDKLIF
TRDJ1,few,TRDV1,TRDD3,TGTGCTCTTGGGGAACTGTTGGCCCCAACGTACTGGGGGAGCACCGATAAACTCATCTTT,CALGELLAPTYWGSTDKLIF
TRDJ1,many,TRDV1,-,TGTGCTCTTGGGAACTCAAGGACCGATAAACTCATCTTT,CALGNSRTDKLIF
TRDJ1,-,TRDV1,-,TGTGCTCTTGGGAAACCGCCCAGGGGGTTGGGGGGTAACACCGATAAACTCATCTTT,CALGKPPRGLGGNTDKLIF
TRDJ1,-,TRDV1,TRDD3,TGTGCTCTTGGGGAACTAGGCTCAGGGCAACGGTGGGGGATAGGTACATGGCTCACCGATAAACTCATCTTT,CALGELGSGQRWGIGTWLTDKLIF
TRDJ1,-,TRDV1,TRDD3,TGTGCTCTTGGGGAACGGGAGTGGGGGATCCATCCCTGGGGCCTAAAGAATAAACTCATCTTT,CALGEREWGIHPWGLKNKLIF
TRDJ1,-,TRDV1,-,TGTGCTCTTGGGGAAAGCCCGAGAGGAGATAAACTCATCTTT,CALGESPRGDKLIF
TRDJ1,-,TRDV1,-,TGTGCTCTTGGGGAACTCGGGCCTTCCTACTTAACTGGGGGACGCCCTCGGAGGTACACCGATAAACTCATCTTT,CALGELGPSYLTGGRPRRYTDKLIF
TRDJ1,medium-sized,TRDV1,-,TGTGCTCTTGGGTCCGTGGGGAGCCTACAGTACACCGATAAACTCATCTTT,CALGSVGSLQYTDKLIF
TRDJ1,-,TRDV1,TRDD3,TGTGCTCTTGGGGAAAGTTACTTCCATACCGTAGACTGGGGGATACTCAAGTTTTACACCGATAAACTCATCTTT,CALGESYFHTVDWGILKFYTDKLIF
TRDJ1,few,TRDV1,TRDD3,TGTGCTCTTGGGGAACTAGGATCCCTTAGTACTGGGGGATACGGCAAACTCATCTTT,CALGELGSLSTGGYGKLIF
TRDJ2,medium-sized,TRDV2,TRDD3,TGTGCCTGTGACGCGTATCGGGTGGGGGATACTTTGACAGCACAACTCTTCTTT,CACDAYRVGDTLTAQLFF
TRDJ1,few,TRDV1,TRDD3,TGTGCTCTTGGGGAACTCCATCCCTATTCCGCAACGACAGTAGAGCTGGGGGATACCACCGATAAACTCATCTTT,CALGELHPYSATTVELGDTTDKLIF
TRDJ1,few,TRDV1,TRDD3,TGTGCTCTTGGGGAACTAGGACCTCCTACGAACAACTGGGGGATCCTCGCCGATAAACTCATCTTT,CALGELGPPTNNWGILADKLIF
TRDJ1,-,TRDV1,TRDD3,TGTGCTCTTGGGGAGCCTCGTAGGCGTGGGGGATACGCGGCCGATAAACTCATCTTT,CALGEPRRRGGYAADKLIF
TRDJ1,-,TRDV1,-,TGTGCTCTTGGGAACCATTCTAGGAGGCGTACCGATAAACTCATCTTT,CALGNHSRRRTDKLIF
TRDJ1,-,TRDV1,TRDD3,TGTGCTCTTGGGGAACTGGGGCGCCTACATAATGGGGGATACGGATCAGAGGGCGATAAACTCATCTTT,CALGELGRLHNGGYGSEGDKLIF
TRDJ1,-,TRDV1,-,TGTGCTCTTGGGGAAAAGTCGGAGCGGGGCACCGATGAACTCATCTTT,CALGEKSERGTDELIF
TRDJ1,-,TRDV1,TRDD3,TGTGCTCTTGGGGAAGTCGAGGCGGATACGAAGGAGGGGTACACCGATAAACTCATCTTT,CALGEVEADTKEGYTDKLIF
TRDJ1,-,TRDV1,TRDD3,TGTGCTCTTGGTAAGGAGGGGCTGGGGGATACCATCCGGTACACCGATAAACTCATCTTT,CALGKEGLGDTIRYTDKLIF
TRDJ1,-,TRDV1,TRDD3,TGTGCTCTTGGGGACCTAACGACTGGGGGATACCCCCACACCGATAAACTCATCTTT,CALGDLTTGGYPHTDKLIF
TRDJ1,-,TRDV1,-,TGTGCTCTTGGGGAACGTCGACTCGGGATGACCTTACCCACCGATAAACTCATCTTT,CALGERRLGMTLPTDKLIF
TRDJ1,-,TRAV29/DV5,TRDD2,TGTGCAACAAGCGCTTCCTACTGGTGGAACACCGATAAACTCATCTTT,CATSASYWWNTDKLIF
TRDJ2,few,TRDV1,TRDD3,TGTGCTCTTAGGGATACACCGGCCTGGGAACAACTCTTCTTT,CALRDTPAWEQLFF
TRDJ1,-,TRDV1,TRDD3,TGTGCTCTTGGGCCTGGGGCGTGGTCCTGGGGGATAGCCACCGATAAACTCATCTTT,CALGPGAWSWGIATDKLIF
TRDJ1,few,TRDV1,-,TGTGCTCTTGGGGTCCGCCTAAGAGACACACACATAGACACCGATAAACTCATCTTT,CALGVRLRDTHIDTDKLIF
TRDJ1,-,TRDV1,TRDD2,TGTGCTCTTGGGGAATTTTCCGGCCTTCCTATCTTCCCGGTCCCCTCGTACACCGATAAACTCATCTTT,CALGEFSGLPIFPVPSYTDKLIF
TRDJ1,-,TRDV1,-,TGTGCTCTTGGGGTCTCCTTTCGGTATGGGGATCAGAGCATTCAGTACACCGATAAACTCATCTTT,CALGVSFRYGDQSIQYTDKLIF
TRDJ1,-,TRDV1,TRDD3,TGTGCTCTTGGGCCGCTACGTTTATTCCTGCTGGGGGATACCGTCGGGATAGACTACACCGATAAACTCATCTTT,CALGPLRLFLLGDTVGIDYTDKLIF
TRDJ1,-,TRDV1,-,TGTGCTCTTGGGGAACATGGTAGGTACACCGATAAACTCATCTTT,CALGEHGRYTDKLIF
TRDJ1,-,TRDV1,-,TGTGCTCTTGGGGAGCTCTACCGAGGTGGGGCGAAGTACAAACTCATCTTT,CALGELYRGGAKYKLIF
TRDJ1,few,TRDV1,TRDD3,TGTGCTCTTGGGGAACTAGAGGGTACACGAGTGGGGGATGGATTCATCTTT,CALGELEGTRVGDGFIF
TRDJ1,few,TRDV1,TRDD3,TGTGCTCTTGGGGAACTGTTGGGGGATATATATGTTGTCGCCGATAAACTCATCTTT,CALGELLGDIYVVADKLIF
TRDJ1,-,TRDV1,TRDD3,TGTGCTCTTGGGGAACAAACTTCCCCGCATACTGGGGGATACTCCGATAAACTCATCTTT,CALGEQTSPHTGGYSDKLIF
TRDJ2,few,TRDV1,TRDD3,TGTGCTCTTGGGGAACCCGGCGGCTTGGGCGCCCAACCTGGGGATAGAACTAGGAAACCAGCACAACTCTTCTTT,CALGEPGGLGAQPGDRTRKPAQLFF
TRDJ1,-,TRDV1,TRDD2,TGTGCTCTTGGGCCACCGGACGTTCTGGTCCTTCCTACAACTGGGGTCCTATGGGGCACCGATAAACTCATCTTT,CALGPPDVLVLPTTGVLWGTDKLIF
TRDJ1,-,TRDV1,-,TGTGCTCTTGGGTTAGGCTTCCCCCGAGGAGGAGGAAAGGGGTACACCGATAAACTCATCTTT,CALGLGFPRGGGKGYTDKLIF
TRDJ1,-,TRDV1,TRDD3,TGTGCTCTTGGGGAGCCCCCTTCCCCTTACTGGGGGATACTAGGGGAGGCCGATAAACTCATCTTT,CALGEPPSPYWGILGEADKLIF
TRDJ1,-,TRDV2,-,TGTGCCACCCGGGAGTTTAACCTCATCTTT,CATREFNLIF